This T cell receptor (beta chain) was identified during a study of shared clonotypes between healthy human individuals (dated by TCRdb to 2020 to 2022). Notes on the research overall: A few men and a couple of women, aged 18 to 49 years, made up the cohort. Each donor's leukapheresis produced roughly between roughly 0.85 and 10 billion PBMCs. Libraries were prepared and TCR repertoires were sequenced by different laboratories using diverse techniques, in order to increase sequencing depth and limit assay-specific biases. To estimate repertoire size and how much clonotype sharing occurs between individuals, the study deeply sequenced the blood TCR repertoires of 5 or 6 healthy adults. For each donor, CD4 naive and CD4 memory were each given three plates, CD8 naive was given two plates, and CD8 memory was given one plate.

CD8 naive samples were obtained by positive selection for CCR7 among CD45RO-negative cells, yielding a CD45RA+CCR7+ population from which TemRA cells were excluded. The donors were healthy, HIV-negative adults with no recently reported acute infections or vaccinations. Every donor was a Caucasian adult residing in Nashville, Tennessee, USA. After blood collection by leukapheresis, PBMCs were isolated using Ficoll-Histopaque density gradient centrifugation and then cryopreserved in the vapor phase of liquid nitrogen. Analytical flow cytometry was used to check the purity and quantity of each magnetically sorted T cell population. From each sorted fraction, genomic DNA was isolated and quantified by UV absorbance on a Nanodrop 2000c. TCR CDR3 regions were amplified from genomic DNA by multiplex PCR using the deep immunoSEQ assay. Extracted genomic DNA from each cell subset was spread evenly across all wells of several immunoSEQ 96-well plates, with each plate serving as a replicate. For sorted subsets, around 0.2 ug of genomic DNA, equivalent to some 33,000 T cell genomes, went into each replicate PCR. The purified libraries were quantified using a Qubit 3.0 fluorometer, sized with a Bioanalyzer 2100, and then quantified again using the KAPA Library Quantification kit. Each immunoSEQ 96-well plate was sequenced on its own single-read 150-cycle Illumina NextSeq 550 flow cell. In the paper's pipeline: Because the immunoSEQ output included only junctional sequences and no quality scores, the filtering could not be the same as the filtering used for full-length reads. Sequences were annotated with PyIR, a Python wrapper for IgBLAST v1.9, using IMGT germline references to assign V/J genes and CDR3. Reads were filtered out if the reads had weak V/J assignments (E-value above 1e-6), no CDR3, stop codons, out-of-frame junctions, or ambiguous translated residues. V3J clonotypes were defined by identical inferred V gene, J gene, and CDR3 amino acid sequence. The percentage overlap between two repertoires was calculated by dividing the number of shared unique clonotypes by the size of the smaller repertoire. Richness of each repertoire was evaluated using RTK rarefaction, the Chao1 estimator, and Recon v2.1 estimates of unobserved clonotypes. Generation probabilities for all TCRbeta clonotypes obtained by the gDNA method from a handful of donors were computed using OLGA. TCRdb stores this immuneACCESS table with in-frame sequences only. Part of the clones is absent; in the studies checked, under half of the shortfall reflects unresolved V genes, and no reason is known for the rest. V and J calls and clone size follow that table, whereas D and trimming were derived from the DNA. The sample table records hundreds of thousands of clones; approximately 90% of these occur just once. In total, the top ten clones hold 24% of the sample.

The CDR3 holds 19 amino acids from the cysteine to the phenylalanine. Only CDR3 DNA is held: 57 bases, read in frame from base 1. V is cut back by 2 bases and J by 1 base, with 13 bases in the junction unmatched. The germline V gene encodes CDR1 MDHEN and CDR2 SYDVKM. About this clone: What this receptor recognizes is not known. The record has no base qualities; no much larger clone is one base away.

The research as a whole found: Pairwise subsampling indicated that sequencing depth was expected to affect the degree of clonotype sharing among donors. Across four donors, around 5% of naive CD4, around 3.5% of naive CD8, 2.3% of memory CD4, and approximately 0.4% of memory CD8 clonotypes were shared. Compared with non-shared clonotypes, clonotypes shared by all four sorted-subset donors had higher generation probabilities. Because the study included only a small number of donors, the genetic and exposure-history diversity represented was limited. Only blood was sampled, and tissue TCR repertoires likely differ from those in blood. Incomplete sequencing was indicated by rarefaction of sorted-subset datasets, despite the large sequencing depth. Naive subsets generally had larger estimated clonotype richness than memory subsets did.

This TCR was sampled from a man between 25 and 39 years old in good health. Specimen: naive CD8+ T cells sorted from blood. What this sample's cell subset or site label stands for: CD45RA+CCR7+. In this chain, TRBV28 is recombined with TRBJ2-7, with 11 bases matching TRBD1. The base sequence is TGTGCCAGCAGTTTAAGGACAGGGGGCAGGTCCCTACGTTCCTACGAGCAGTACTTC. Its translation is CASSLRTGGRSLRSYEQYF.